What follows is one T cell receptor (beta chain) and its context. The data originate from a study of blood T cell repertoires in COVID-19. Study overall: PBMCs, B-cell-depleted T cells, or T cells provided the cDNA or gDNA that made up the material.

Some clones are missing from TCRdb's copy, which holds only in-frame ones; the method was immunoSEQ multiplex PCR. The sample holds about 120,000 clones, less than 85% seen once. The CDR3 spans 15 residues. Germline V gene data show CDR1 as LNHDA and CDR2 as SQIVND (reference sequence). Between the trimmed V and J ends, which lost 4 bases and 5 bases, there was a span of 15 bases. The source of this sequence is a man aged 30 to 39 with acute or convalescent COVID-19. Material: peripheral blood. The chain employs TRBV19 and TRBJ1-5; possible D gene TRBD1, 6 bases. The CDR3 nucleotides read TGTGCCAGTAGTACCCAAACAGGGCTCCATCAGCCCCAGCATTTT. Translating it yields CASSTQTGLHQPQHF.